The rows below give T cell receptor beta chains drawn from one sample of a study of shared clonotypes between healthy human individuals. Measured with immunoSEQ multiplex PCR; TCRdb has only the in-frame clones, and not every one. In the table there are a few hundred thousand clones, roughly 87% of which are singletons. Specimen: memory CD8+ T cells sorted from blood. The receptors stem from a man aged 18-30 years in good health. Both conserved end residues are part of each CDR3.

v_call	j_call	cdr3_aa
TRBV5-1	TRBJ2-5	CASSGGGQETQYF
TRBV2	TRBJ1-5	CASSATGDSNQPQHF
TRBV29-1	TRBJ2-1	CSVDSVYNEQFF
TRBV6-1	TRBJ2-7	CASSEGLAGVYEQYF
TRBV14	TRBJ2-7	CASSQDQAYYEQYF
TRBV4-3	TRBJ2-7	CASSQDLGREGLLEQYF
TRBV4-1	TRBJ2-5	CASSQEPTGVGETQYF
TRBV30	TRBJ2-5	CAWSAQSGETQYF
TRBV7-2	TRBJ1-2	CASSASGTNLYGYTF
TRBV28	TRBJ2-5	CASRALGGQETQYF
TRBV4-1	TRBJ1-3	CASSQDWYSGNTIYF
TRBV7-9	TRBJ2-1	CASSVASGPAYNEQFF
TRBV5-6	TRBJ1-2	CASSIYWAEDHYGYTF
TRBV5-3	TRBJ1-2	CARSPQDRNRSNYGYTF
TRBV29-1	TRBJ1-2	CSVEDRDRTLGVYTF
TRBV11-2	TRBJ2-1	CASSLNPEKNEQFF
TRBV5-6	TRBJ1-1	CASSLPGREGSTEAFF
TRBV5-6	TRBJ2-7	CASSPPRTSYTYEQYF
TRBV4-3	TRBJ2-1	CASSQDRGGSSYNEQFF
TRBV28	TRBJ2-2	CASSYTGGTGELFF
TRBV5-5	TRBJ2-5	CASSPPRLAGGPLKETQYF
TRBV27	TRBJ2-1	CASRSAQRADEQFF
TRBV2	TRBJ2-1	CASSEDWLAAYNEQFF
TRBV19	TRBJ2-1	CASSIVNGDEQFF
TRBV2	TRBJ1-2	CARSSGGNYGYTF
TRBV9	TRBJ2-1	CASSVEAGGRNEQFF
TRBV7-3	TRBJ2-5	CASSLTLAAQETQYF
TRBV7-9	TRBJ2-5	CASSLAASLGGETQYF
TRBV5-6	TRBJ2-7	CASSWTGYSYEQYF
TRBV27	TRBJ1-4	CASREFGQGGKLFF
TRBV5-6	TRBJ1-3	CASSSLWEGHSGNTIYF
TRBV29-1	TRBJ1-1	CSVTWTEAFF
TRBV2	TRBJ2-5	CASSGRLAGRYQETQYF
TRBV10-2	TRBJ2-1	CASSESRSLPHEQFF
TRBV19	TRBJ2-7	CASSKTSETTYEQYF